This record looks at one T cell receptor beta chain sequence and its context. These data are taken from a study of OX40 agonist ivuxolimab in advanced cancers. The table came from immunoSEQ multiplex PCR; TCRdb's copy has only in-frame clones and leaves some out. Of about 40,000 clones listed, approximately 84% are singletons. From germline, CDR1 is SGHDN and CDR2 FVKESK. Trimming at V came to 4 bases and at J to 3 bases, leaving 5 bases not matched to a gene. The CDR3 runs 15 residues. The sequencing here drew on CD4+ or CD8+ T cells sorted from blood, taken in a trial of the OX40 agonist ivuxolimab. The V and J genes are TRBV14 and TRBJ2-4, with 8 bases that match TRBD2. The sequence was obtained from an adult with an advanced solid tumor such as melanoma, head and neck, liver or kidney cancer. CDR3 protein: CASSPGGVVKNIQYF. CDR3 sequence (DNA): TGTGCCAGCAGCCCCGGGGGGGTTGTCAAAAACATTCAGTACTTC.